This TCR beta chain emerged from a study of molecular identifiers for immune sequencing clone quantification. Overall study findings and caveats: Effector cells had over 99% of their molecules in clones above 20 RNA copies, while naive cells had under 1%.

The CDR3 spans 15 residues. Germline V gene sequence: CDR1 LGHNA, CDR2 YSLEER. V dropped 0 bases and J dropped 3; count of bases not matched to a gene: 4. This clonotype was counted ten times or more. The antigen is undetermined. As previously described, bulk TCR libraries were made using listed TCR primers. A single record per CDR3 protein comes from TCRdb applying MiXCR to the PCR reads. Of roughly 300,000 distinct CDR3 sequences listed, roughly 23% are singletons. Using 10%, 30% or 50% RNA, naive CD8 libraries were derived from around 20,000 to 1,000,000 sorted cells. The rearrangement joins TRBV4-3 to TRBJ1-1; 7 nucleotides match TRBD1. Sequences were obtained from naive CD8+ T cells from blood, with Jurkat cell RNA spiked in. Sample subset: FACS-sorted CD8+CD4-CCR7+CD45RA+ naive T cells. The receptor comes from a human donor in good health. Some libraries in this study had Jurkat cell RNA spiked in. CDR3 DNA sequence: TGCGCCAGCAGCCAAGATAGACAGGGCCACACTGAAGCTTTCTTT. Translated, it gives CASSQDRQGHTEAFF.